The next 21 T cell receptor beta chains were all read from a single sample in a study of PD-L1 blockade in urothelial cancer. Sequencing used immunoSEQ multiplex PCR; TCRdb keeps in-frame clones, though not all of them. The sample gives tens of thousands of clones, 80% to 90% of which show up once; 5% to 7% is in the top ten. Sample time point: pretreatment peripheral blood. This specimen was PBMCs, taken around atezolizumab (anti-PD-L1) treatment. These receptors all come from a man in his 70s with urothelial cancer.

The V and J genes are TRBV5-1 and TRBJ2-2, with D uncertain. CDR1 and CDR2 (germline): SGHRS, YFSETQ. Between the trimmed V and J ends, which lost 2 bases and 5 bases, there was a span of 4 bases. The CDR3 spans 12 residues. The CDR3 here is CASSFETGELFF. The CDR3 DNA reads as TGCGCCAGCAGCTTCGAGACCGGGGAGCTGTTTTTT.

This chain uses TRBV4-3 with TRBJ2-2, with 11 bases aligning to TRBD2. Germline CDR1 and CDR2: LGHNA and YSLEER. V shed 2 bases and J 5 bases; nucleotides not matched to a gene: 10. The CDR3 contains 18 residues. CDR3 DNA: TGCGCCAGCAGCCAATCCCCAGATAGCGGGAGGGAAACCGGGGAGCTGTTTTTT. It is translated as CASSQSPDSGRETGELFF.

The chain uses TRBV6-1 and TRBJ2-7, with 9 positions matching TRBD1. The trim removed 7 bases at V and 2 bases at J, leaving 6 bases unmatched. CDR3 length: 14 amino acids. Germline CDR1 reads MNHNS; CDR2 reads SASEGT. CDR3 in amino acids: CASTDRGSTYEQYF. The CDR3 DNA reads TGTGCCAGCACCGACAGGGGGTCAACCTACGAGCAGTACTTC.

The chain uses TRBV4-1 and TRBJ2-5, with D possibly TRBD2 on 7 matching bases. The CDR3 totals 15 residues. V was clipped by 4 bases and J by 0 bases, with 12 bases between them. Per germline, CDR1 MGHRA and CDR2 YSYEKL. In DNA, the CDR3 is TGCGCCAGCAGCCCGGCGGGGGCGTACCAAGAGACCCAGTACTTC. Its protein is CASSPAGAYQETQYF.

The J gene is TRBJ2-2, the V gene TRBV5-1; perhaps TRBD2 as D (5 bases). This CDR3 spans 15 amino acids. Germline CDR1 is SGHRS and CDR2 is YFSETQ. V shed 4 bases and J shed 1 base, with 11 bases lying between them. This chain's CDR3 is CASSRGPENTGELFF. Written as DNA, the CDR3 is TGCGCCAGCAGCCGGGGTCCCGAGAACACCGGGGAGCTGTTTTTT. The whole variable domain, filled in from reference TRBV5-1 and TRBJ2-2, reads KAGVTQTPRYLIKTRGQQVTLSCSPISGHRSVSWYQQTPGQGLQFLFEYFSETQRNKGNFPGRFSGRQFSNSRSEMNVSTLELGDSALYLCASSRGPENTGELFFGEGSRLTVL.

This clone was seen a single time. V usage is TRBV2 and J usage is TRBJ1-2; possibly TRBD1 for D (6 bases). V lost 6 bases and J lost 4, with 15 bases in between. This CDR3 is 14 amino acids long. CDR1 is SNHLY, CDR2 FYNNEI, per germline. This chain's CDR3 is CASSAATGFYGYTF. In nucleotides, the CDR3 is TGTGCCAGCAGCGCCGCGACAGGATTCTATGGCTACACCTTC.

In the case of this clone: At one of its ends the junction is not consistent with the germline gene, which may arise from a read error. V and J are TRBV11-3 and TRBJ2-2, with 7 bases that match TRBD1. The CDR3 spans 15 residues. The germline V gene encodes CDR1 SGHNT and CDR2 YENEEA. Here the CDR3 reads CASSSGTANSGELFF. CDR3 DNA: TGTGCCAGCAGCTCGGGGACAGCTAACAGCGGGGAGCTGTTTTTT.

CDR3 nucleotides: TGTGCCAGCAGCTCCCGGAGGCTAGCTAGCTCCTACGAGCAGTACTTC. It specifies CASSSRRLASSYEQYF. This sequence joins TRBV7-8 and TRBJ2-7, with D maybe TRBD2 (5 bases). Germline values: CDR1 SGHVS, CDR2 FQNEAQ. The CDR3 is 16 amino acids. Between the trimmed V and J ends, which lost 4 bases and 0 bases, there was a span of 16 bases.

The chain carries TRBV5-1 and TRBJ2-7; TRBD2 is a possible D gene (6 bases). V was shortened by 1 base and J by 3 bases, with 8 bases between the two germline ends. The CDR3 is 13 amino acids. Germline lookup yields CDR1 SGHRS and CDR2 YFSETQ. The DNA of the CDR3 is TGCGCCAGCAGCTTGCAGGGAGGCTACGAGCAGTACTTC. This sequence encodes CASSLQGGYEQYF.

The chain carries TRBV2 and TRBJ1-5, with 11 bases that match TRBD1. This CDR3 spans 17 amino acids. Germline V gives CDR1 SNHLY, CDR2 FYNNEI. The ends lost 7 bases at V and 1 base at J; junction bases unmatched: 9. The CDR3 sequence is CASTPGQGGGSNQPQHF. The DNA for the CDR3 is TGTGCCAGCACTCCGGGACAGGGGGGTGGAAGCAATCAGCCCCAGCATTTT.

V is TRBV4-2 and J is TRBJ1-4; D is possibly TRBD1 (6 bases). Deletions cut 0 bases from V and 5 bases from J, with 10 bases between. CDR1 and CDR2 (germline): LGHNA, YNFKEQ. The CDR3 is 15 residues long. The DNA for the CDR3 is TGTGCCAGCAGCCAAGAGGGGGCATACAATGAAAAACTGTTTTTT. Protein: CASSQEGAYNEKLFF.

The CDR3 sequence is CASSLRPGTGNGYTF. The CDR3 DNA follows: TGTGCCAGCAGTCTTCGACCCGGGACAGGGAATGGCTACACCTTC. The gene calls are TRBV2 and TRBJ1-2, with 9 nucleotides matching TRBD1. Trimming cost V 5 bases and J 6 bases; bases outside gene matches: 10. There are 15 residues in the CDR3. Germline V gene lookup returns CDR1 SNHLY and CDR2 FYNNEI.

V and J are TRBV28 and TRBJ1-5; D is unresolved. Germline lookup yields CDR1 MDHEN and CDR2 SYDVKM. The CDR3 extends over 11 amino acids. Trimming pared 5 bases from V and 7 bases from J, leaving 6 bases between. The CDR3, as DNA: TGTGCCAGCAGTCCGGAGCAGCCCCAGCATTTT. Amino acids: CASSPEQPQHF. The variable domain in full, completed from reference TRBV28 and TRBJ1-5, reads DVKVTQSSRYLVKRTGEKVFLECVQDMDHENMFWYRQDPGLGLRLIYFSYDVKMKEKGDIPEGYSVSREKKERFSLILESASTNQTSMYLCASSPEQPQHFGDGTRLSIL.

DNA of the CDR3: TGTGCCAGCTCACTAAGCGGGAGGGCCGGCACAGATACGCAGTATTTT. Protein product: CASSLSGRAGTDTQYF. V gene TRBV18 combines with J gene TRBJ2-3; the match to TRBD2 covers 10 bases. The ends lost 4 bases at V and 1 base at J; junction bases unmatched: 5. This CDR3 region has 16 residues. The germline V gene encodes CDR1 KGHSH and CDR2 LQKENI. Complete variable domain (other parts from reference TRBV18 and TRBJ2-3): NAGVMQNPRHLVRRRGQEARLRCSPMKGHSHVYWYRQLPEEGLKFMVYLQKENIIDESGMPKERFSAEFPKEGPSILRIQQVVRGDSAAYFCASSLSGRAGTDTQYFGPGTRLTVL.

The chain joins TRBV7-2 to TRBJ1-1; tentatively, D is TRBD1 (6 bases). Trimming cost V 5 bases and J 1 base, with 14 bases left between them. The CDR3 totals 15 residues. CDR1 and CDR2 (germline): SGHTA, FQGNSA. The CDR3: CASSPGQPQNTEAFF. The CDR3 nucleotides read TGTGCCAGCAGCCCCGGACAGCCTCAGAACACTGAAGCTTTCTTT.

V gene TRBV18 combines with J gene TRBJ1-6; D perhaps matches TRBD1 (5 bases). CDR1 KGHSH and CDR2 LQKENI come from the germline V gene. V was pared by 2 bases and J by 9 bases, with 8 bases between. CDR3 length: 13 amino acids. The CDR3 here is CASSPNRSSPLHF. The CDR3 DNA follows: TGTGCCAGCTCACCAAACAGGAGTTCACCCCTCCACTTT.

CDR3 in DNA: TGTGCCACCAGCAGAGGACTTGGCTGGGGCGATCAAGAGACCCAGTACTTC. This codes for CATSRGLGWGDQETQYF. This chain uses TRBV15 with TRBJ2-5, with D maybe TRBD1 (5 bases). CDR1 LNHNV and CDR2 YYDKDF come from the germline V gene (reference sequence). The V end was cut by 1 base, the J end by 2 bases, with 17 bases between. This CDR3 is 17 amino acids long.

The V call is TRBV2, the J call TRBJ2-3, with D possibly TRBD1 on 6 matching bases. The CDR3 covers 15 residues. In germline, CDR1 is SNHLY, CDR2 FYNNEI. The V gene lost 5 bases and the J gene lost 0 bases, with 12 bases spanning the gap. In DNA, the CDR3 is TGTGCCAGCAGTCCACAGGGAACTAGCACAGATACGCAGTATTTT. The encoded protein is CASSPQGTSTDTQYF.

The chain couples TRBV19 to TRBJ1-2; TRBD1 agrees at 11 bases. Per the germline V gene, CDR1 is LNHDA and CDR2 is SQIVND (reference sequence). The trim removed 4 bases at V and 7 bases at J, leaving 11 bases unmatched. This CDR3 contains 16 residues. As DNA, the CDR3 is TGTGCCAGTAGTAGCGGACAGGGGGCCCAGGCTCGTGGCTACACCTTC. This sequence encodes CASSSGQGAQARGYTF.

The V call is TRBV5-1, the J call TRBJ2-7; tentatively, D is TRBD2 (7 bases). The CDR3 contains 16 residues. Germline V gene lookup returns CDR1 SGHRS and CDR2 YFSETQ. V shed 1 base and J shed 0 bases, with 14 bases lying between them. The CDR3 region has the DNA TGCGCCAGCAGCTTGACAGGGAGGGTGAGCTCCTACGAGCAGTACTTC. Its translation is CASSLTGRVSSYEQYF.

The V gene is TRBV6-4, the J gene TRBJ1-1; 10 bases line up with TRBD1. The V segment lost 6 bases and the J segment 8 bases; nucleotides outside the gene matches: 9. This CDR3 has 14 amino acids. Germline V CDR1 and CDR2: MRHNA, SNTAGT. DNA for the CDR3: TGTGCCAGCAGGAGGGACAGGGGATCCTCCGAAGCTTTCTTT. It is translated as CASRRDRGSSEAFF.